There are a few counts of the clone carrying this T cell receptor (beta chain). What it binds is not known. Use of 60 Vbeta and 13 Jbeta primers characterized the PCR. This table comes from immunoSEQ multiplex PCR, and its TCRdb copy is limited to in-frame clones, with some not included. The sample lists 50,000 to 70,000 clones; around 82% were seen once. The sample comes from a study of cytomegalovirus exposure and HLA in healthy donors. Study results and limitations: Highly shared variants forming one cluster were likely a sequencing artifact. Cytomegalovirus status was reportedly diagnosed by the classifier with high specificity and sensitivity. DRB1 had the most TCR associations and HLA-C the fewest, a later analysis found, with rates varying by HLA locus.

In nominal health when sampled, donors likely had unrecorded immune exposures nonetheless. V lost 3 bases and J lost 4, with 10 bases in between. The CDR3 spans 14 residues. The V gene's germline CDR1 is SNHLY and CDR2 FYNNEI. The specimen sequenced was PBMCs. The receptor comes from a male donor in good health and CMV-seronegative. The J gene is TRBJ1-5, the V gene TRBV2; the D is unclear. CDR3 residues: CASSEGLRNQPQHF. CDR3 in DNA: TGTGCCAGCAGTGAGGGCTTACGGAATCAGCCCCAGCATTTT.